One and the same sample provided the 3 T cell receptor beta chains below, sequenced in a study of CD8 T cells in ankylosing spondylitis. TCRdb ran MiXCR on the 5' RACE reads and lists one entry per CDR3 protein. Among about 220,000 distinct CDR3 sequences listed, around 16% were seen once. Findings and caveats of the study: Roughly eight highly homologous variants made up a TCR beta motif that seemed to typify ankylosing spondylitis blood.

For these TCRs, the target antigens are not known. The sample comprised blood, either unsorted or a sorted T cell fraction (not recorded which). All receptors come from a male donor with ankylosing spondylitis.

The chain links TRBV27 to TRBJ1-1; tentatively, D is TRBD1 (6 bases). V was shortened by 6 bases and J by 4 bases, with 9 bases between the two germline ends. Looked up from germline, CDR1 is MNHEY and CDR2 is SMNVEV (reference sequence). The CDR3 contains 12 residues. CDR3 nucleotide sequence: TGTGCCAGCAGAACAGGGTTCACTGAAGCTTTCTTT. Residues: CASRTGFTEAFF.

This clonotype was found a few times. The J gene is TRBJ2-7, the V gene TRBV20-1; 8 bases line up with TRBD1. This CDR3 comprises 14 residues. Germline values: CDR1 DFQATT, CDR2 SNEGSKA (reference sequence). V dropped 6 bases and J dropped 2; count of bases not matched to a gene: 9. CDR3 amino acids: CSAPGGAGPYEQYF. CDR3 nucleotides: TGCAGTGCACCAGGGGGCGCAGGACCCTACGAGCAGTACTTC.

This clonotype has only a few counts. V usage is TRBV9 and J usage is TRBJ2-2; the D gene is possibly TRBD1 (6 bases). Per germline, CDR1 SGDLS and CDR2 YYNGEE. The CDR3 has 14 amino acids. Deletions cut 0 bases from V and 7 bases from J, with 10 bases between. The CDR3 DNA reads TGTGCCAGCAGCGTAGTAGGGGGATACGGGGAGCTGTTTTTT. It codes for CASSVVGGYGELFF. The whole variable domain, filled in from reference TRBV9 and TRBJ2-2, reads DSGVTQTPKHLITATGQRVTLRCSPRSGDLSVYWYQQSLDQGLQFLIQYYNGEERAKGNILERFSAQQFPDLHSELNLSSLELGDSALYFCASSVVGGYGELFFGEGSRLTVL.